A single count supports the clone carrying this T cell receptor beta chain. Some clones are missing from TCRdb's copy, which holds only in-frame ones; the method was immunoSEQ multiplex PCR. The sample records around 190,000 clones, approximately 90% being singletons. The entry originates in a study of blood T cell repertoires in COVID-19. V shed 4 bases and J shed 5 bases, with 14 bases lying between them. The CDR3 spans 15 residues. The germline V gene has CDR1 SEHNR and CDR2 FQNEAQ (reference sequence). The source is a man younger than 30 with acute COVID-19. Material: PBMCs or T cells enriched from blood (not recorded which). V gene TRBV7-9 combines with J gene TRBJ2-2; D is perhaps TRBD1 (5 bases). CDR3 DNA: TGTGCCAGCAGCTACGGCGCAGGGAAGACCGGGGAGCTGTTTTTT. This codes for CASSYGAGKTGELFF.